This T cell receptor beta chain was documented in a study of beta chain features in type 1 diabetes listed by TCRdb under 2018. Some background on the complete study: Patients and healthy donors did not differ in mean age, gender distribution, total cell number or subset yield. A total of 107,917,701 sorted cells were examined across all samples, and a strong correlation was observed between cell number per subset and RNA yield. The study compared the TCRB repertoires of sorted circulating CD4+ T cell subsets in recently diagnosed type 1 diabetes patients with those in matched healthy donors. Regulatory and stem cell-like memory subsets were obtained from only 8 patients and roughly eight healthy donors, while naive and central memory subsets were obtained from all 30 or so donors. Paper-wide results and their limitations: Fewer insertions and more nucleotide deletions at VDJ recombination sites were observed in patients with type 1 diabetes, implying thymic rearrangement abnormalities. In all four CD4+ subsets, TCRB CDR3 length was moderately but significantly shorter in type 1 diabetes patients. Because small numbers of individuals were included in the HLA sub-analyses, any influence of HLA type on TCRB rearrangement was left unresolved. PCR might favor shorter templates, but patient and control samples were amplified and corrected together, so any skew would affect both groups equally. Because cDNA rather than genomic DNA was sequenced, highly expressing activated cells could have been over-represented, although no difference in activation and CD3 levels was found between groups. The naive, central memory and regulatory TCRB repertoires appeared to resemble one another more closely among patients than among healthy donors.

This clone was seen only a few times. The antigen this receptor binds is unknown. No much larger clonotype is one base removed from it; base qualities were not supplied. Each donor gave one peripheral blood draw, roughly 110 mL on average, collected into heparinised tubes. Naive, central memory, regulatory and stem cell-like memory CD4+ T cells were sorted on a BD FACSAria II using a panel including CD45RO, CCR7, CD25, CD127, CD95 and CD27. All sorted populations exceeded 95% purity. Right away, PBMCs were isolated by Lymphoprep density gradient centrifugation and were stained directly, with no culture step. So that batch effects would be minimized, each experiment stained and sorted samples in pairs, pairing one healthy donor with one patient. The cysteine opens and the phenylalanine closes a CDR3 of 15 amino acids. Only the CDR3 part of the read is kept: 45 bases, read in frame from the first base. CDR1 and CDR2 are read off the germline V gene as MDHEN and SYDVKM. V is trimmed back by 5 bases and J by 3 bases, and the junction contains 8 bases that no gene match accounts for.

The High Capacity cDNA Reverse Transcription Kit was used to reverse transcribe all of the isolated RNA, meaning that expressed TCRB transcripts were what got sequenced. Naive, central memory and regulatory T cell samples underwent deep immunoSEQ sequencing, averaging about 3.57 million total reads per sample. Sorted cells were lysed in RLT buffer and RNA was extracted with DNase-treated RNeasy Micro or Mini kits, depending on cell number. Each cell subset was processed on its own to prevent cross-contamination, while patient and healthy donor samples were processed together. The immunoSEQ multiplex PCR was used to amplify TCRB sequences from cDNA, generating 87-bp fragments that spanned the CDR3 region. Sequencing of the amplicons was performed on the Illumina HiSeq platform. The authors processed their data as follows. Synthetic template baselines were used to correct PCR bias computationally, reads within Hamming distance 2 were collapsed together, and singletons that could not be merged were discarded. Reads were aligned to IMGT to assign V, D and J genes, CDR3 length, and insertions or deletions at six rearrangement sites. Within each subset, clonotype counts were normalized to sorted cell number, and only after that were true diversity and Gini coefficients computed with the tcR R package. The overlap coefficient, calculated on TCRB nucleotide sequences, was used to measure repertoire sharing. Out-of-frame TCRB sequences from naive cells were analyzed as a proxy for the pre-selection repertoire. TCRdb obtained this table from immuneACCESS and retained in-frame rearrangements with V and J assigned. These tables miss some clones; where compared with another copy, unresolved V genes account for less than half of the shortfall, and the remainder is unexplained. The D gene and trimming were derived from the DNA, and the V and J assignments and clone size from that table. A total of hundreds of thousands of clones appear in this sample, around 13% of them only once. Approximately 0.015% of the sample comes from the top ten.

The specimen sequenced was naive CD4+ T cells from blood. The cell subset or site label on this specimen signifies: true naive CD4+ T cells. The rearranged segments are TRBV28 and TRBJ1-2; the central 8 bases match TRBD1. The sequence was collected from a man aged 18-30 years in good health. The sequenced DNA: TGTGCCAGCAGTCCGGGCCCAGGGGGCGACTATGGCTACACCTTC. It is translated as CASSPGPGGDYGYTF.